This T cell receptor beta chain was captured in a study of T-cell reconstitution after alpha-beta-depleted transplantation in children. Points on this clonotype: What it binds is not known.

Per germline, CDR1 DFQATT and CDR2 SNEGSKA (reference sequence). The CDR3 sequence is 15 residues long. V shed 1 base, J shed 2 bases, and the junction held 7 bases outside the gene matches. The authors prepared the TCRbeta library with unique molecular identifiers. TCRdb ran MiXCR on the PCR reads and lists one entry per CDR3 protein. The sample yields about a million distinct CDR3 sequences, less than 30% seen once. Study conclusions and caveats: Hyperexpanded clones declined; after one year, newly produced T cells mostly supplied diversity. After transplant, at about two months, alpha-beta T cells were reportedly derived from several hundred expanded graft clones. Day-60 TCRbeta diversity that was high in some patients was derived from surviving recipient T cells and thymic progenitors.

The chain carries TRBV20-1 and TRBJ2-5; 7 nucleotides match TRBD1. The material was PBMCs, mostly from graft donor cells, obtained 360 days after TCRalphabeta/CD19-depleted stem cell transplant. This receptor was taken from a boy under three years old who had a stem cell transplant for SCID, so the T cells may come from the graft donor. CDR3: CSARGPTGQQETQYF. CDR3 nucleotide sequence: TGCAGTGCTAGAGGACCTACGGGACAGCAAGAGACCCAGTACTTC.